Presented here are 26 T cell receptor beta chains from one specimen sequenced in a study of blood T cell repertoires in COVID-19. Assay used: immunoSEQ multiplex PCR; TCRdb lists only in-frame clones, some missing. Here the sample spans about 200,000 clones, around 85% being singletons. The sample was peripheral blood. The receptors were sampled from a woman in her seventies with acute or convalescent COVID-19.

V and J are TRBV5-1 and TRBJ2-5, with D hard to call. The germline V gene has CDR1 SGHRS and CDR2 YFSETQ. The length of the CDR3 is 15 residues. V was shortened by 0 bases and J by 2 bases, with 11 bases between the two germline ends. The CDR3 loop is CASSLGPGFQETQYF. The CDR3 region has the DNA TGCGCCAGCAGCTTGGGGCCAGGATTTCAAGAGACCCAGTACTTC.

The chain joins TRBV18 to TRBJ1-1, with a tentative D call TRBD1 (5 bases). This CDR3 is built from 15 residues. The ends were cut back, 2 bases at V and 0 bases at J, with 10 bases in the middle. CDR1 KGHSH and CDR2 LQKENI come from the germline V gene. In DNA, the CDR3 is TGTGCCAGCTCACCAACTCCCAGGGTGAACACTGAAGCTTTCTTT. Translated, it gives CASSPTPRVNTEAFF.

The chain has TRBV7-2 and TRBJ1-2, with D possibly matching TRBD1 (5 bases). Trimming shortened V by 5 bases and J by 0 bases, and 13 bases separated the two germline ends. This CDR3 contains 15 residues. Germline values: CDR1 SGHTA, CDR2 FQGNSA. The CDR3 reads CASSPSGAANYGYTF. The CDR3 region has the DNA TGTGCCAGCAGCCCTAGCGGGGCGGCTAACTATGGCTACACCTTC.

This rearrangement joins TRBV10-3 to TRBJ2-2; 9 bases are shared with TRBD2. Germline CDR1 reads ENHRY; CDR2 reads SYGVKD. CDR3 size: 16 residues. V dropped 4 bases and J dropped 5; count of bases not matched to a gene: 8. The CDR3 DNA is TGTGCCATCAGTGGTTTAGCGGGAGTTCGTACCGGGGAGCTGTTTTTT. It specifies CAISGLAGVRTGELFF.

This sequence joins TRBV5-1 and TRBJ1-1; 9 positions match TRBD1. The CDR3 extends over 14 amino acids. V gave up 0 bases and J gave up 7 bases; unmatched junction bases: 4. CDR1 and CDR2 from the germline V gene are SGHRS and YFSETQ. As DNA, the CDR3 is TGCGCCAGCAGCTTGGCCGGACAGGGGAGTGAAGCTTTCTTT. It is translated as CASSLAGQGSEAFF.

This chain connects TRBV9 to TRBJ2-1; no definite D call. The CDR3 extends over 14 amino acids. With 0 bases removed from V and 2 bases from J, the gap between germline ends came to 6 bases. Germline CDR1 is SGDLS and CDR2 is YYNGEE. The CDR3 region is CASSVGSTYNEQFF. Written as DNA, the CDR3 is TGTGCCAGCAGCGTAGGTAGCACCTACAATGAGCAGTTCTTC. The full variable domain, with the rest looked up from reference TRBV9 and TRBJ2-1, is DSGVTQTPKHLITATGQRVTLRCSPRSGDLSVYWYQQSLDQGLQFLIQYYNGEERAKGNILERFSAQQFPDLHSELNLSSLELGDSALYFCASSVGSTYNEQFFGPGTRLTVL.

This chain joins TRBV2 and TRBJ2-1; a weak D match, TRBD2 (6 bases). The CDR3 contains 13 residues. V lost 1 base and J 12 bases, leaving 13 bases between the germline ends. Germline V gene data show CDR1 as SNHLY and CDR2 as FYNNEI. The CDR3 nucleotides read TGTGCCAGCAGTGAAGGGGCGGGGACTTTGCAGTTCTTC. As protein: CASSEGAGTLQFF.

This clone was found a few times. CDR3 in amino acids: CSAEGQSPLHF. The CDR3 nucleotides read TGCAGTGCTGAGGGCCAATCACCCCTCCACTTT. The chain combines TRBV20-1 with TRBJ1-6; D gene uncertain. The V gene lost 5 bases and the J gene lost 10 bases, with 9 bases spanning the gap. The CDR3 covers 11 residues. In germline, CDR1 is DFQATT, CDR2 SNEGSKA (reference sequence).

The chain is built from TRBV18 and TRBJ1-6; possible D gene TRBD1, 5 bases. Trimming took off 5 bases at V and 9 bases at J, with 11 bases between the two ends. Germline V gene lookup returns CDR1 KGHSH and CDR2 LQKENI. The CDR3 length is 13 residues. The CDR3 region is CASSSRDSSPLHF. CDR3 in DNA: TGTGCCAGCTCATCGCGAGACAGTTCACCCCTCCACTTT.

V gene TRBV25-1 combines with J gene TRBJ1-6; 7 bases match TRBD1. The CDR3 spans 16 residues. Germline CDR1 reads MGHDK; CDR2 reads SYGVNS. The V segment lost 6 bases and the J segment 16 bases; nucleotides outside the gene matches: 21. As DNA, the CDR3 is TGTGCCAGCAGCCGGGGGACCGGGACAGCCCTCTTCTCTCTCCACTTT. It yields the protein CASSRGTGTALFSLHF.

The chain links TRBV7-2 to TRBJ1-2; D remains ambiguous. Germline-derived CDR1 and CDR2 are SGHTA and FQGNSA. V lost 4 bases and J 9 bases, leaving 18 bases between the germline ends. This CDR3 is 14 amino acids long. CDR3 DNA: TGTGCCAGCAGCTCCCAGCCGCAGGCTATGAGCTACACCTTC. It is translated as CASSSQPQAMSYTF.

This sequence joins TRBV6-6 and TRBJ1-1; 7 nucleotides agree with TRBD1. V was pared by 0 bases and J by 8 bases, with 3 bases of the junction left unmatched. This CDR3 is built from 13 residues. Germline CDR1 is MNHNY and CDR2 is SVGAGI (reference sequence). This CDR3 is CASSYSEGAEAFF. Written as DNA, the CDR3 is TGTGCCAGCAGTTACTCGGAGGGGGCCGAAGCTTTCTTT.

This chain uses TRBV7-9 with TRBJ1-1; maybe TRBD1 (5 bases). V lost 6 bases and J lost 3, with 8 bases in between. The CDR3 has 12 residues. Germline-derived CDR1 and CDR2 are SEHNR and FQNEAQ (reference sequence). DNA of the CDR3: TGTGCCAGCAGGGCCAGGGACACTGAAGCTTTCTTT. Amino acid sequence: CASRARDTEAFF.

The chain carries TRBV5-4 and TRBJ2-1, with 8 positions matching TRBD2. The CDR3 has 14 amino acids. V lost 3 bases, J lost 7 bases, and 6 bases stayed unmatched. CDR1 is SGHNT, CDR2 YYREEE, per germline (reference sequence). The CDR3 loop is CASSSRTSLNEQFF. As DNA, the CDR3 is TGTGCCAGCAGCTCTCGGACTAGCTTGAATGAGCAGTTCTTC.

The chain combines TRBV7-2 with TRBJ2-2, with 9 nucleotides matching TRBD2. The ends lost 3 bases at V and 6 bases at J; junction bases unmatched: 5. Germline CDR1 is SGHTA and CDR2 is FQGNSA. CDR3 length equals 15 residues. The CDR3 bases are TGTGCCAGCAGCTTGTATGCGGGAGGGGCCGGGGAGCTGTTTTTT. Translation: CASSLYAGGAGELFF.

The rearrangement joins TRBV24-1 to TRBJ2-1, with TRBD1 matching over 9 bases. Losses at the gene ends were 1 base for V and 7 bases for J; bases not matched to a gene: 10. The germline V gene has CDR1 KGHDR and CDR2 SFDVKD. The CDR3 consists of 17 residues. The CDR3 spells CATSDLGTGRGRNEQFF. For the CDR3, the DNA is TGTGCCACCAGTGATTTAGGGACAGGGCGGGGGCGGAATGAGCAGTTCTTC.

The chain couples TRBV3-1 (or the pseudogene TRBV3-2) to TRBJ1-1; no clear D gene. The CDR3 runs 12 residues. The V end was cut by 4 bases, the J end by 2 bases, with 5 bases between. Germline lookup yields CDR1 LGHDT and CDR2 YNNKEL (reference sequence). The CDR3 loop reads CASSRQNTEAFF. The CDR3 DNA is TGTGCCAGCAGCCGACAAAACACTGAAGCTTTCTTT.

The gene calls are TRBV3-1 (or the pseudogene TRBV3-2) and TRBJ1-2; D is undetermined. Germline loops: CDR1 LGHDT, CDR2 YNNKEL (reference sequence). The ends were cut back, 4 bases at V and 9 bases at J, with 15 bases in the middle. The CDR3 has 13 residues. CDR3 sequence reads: CASSPSGPRRYTF. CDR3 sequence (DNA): TGTGCCAGCAGCCCGAGCGGTCCGCGTCGCTACACCTTC.

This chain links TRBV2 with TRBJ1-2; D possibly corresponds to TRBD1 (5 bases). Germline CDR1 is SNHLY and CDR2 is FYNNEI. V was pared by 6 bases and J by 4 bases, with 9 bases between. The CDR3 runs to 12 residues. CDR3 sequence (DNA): TGTGCCAGCAGGGACATGGGCTATGGCTACACCTTC. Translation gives CASRDMGYGYTF.

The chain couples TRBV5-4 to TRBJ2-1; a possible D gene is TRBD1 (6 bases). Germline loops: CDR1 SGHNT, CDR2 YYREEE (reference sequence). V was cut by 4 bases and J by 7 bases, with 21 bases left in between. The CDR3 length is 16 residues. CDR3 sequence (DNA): TGTGCCAGCAGCCCACTGGAGCAGGGGCTAAGGAATGAGCAGTTCTTC. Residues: CASSPLEQGLRNEQFF. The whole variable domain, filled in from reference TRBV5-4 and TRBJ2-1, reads ETGVTQSPTHLIKTRGQQVTLRCSSQSGHNTVSWYQQALGQGPQFIFQYYREEENGRGNFPPRFSGLQFPNYSSELNVNALELDDSALYLCASSPLEQGLRNEQFFGPGTRLTVL.

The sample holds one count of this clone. CDR3 sequence: CASSFGLFPYEQYF. The DNA for the CDR3 is TGCGCCAGCAGCTTTGGACTTTTTCCCTACGAGCAGTACTTC. The chain couples TRBV5-1 to TRBJ2-7; a possible D gene is TRBD2 (5 bases). V lost 2 bases and J lost 2, with 11 bases in between. The CDR3 sequence is 14 residues long. The germline V gene has CDR1 SGHRS and CDR2 YFSETQ.

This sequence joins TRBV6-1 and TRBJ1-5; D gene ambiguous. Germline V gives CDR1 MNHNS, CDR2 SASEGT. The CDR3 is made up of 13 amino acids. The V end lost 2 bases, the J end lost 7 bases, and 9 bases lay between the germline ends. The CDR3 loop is CASSELGTQPQHF. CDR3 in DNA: TGTGCCAGCAGTGAACTGGGCACCCAGCCCCAGCATTTT.

The CDR3 reads CASCLLGLVDEQFF. CDR3 nucleotide sequence: TGCGCCAGCTGTCTCCTGGGACTAGTTGATGAGCAGTTCTTC. The chain combines TRBV5-1 with TRBJ2-1; 8 nucleotides align to TRBD2. V trimming: 7 bases; J trimming: 8 bases; junction bases outside the gene matches: 11. The V gene's germline CDR1 is SGHRS and CDR2 YFSETQ. This CDR3 has 14 amino acids. Looking up the rest from reference TRBV5-1 and TRBJ2-1 gives the full variable domain: KAGVTQTPRYLIKTRGQQVTLSCSPISGHRSVSWYQQTPGQGLQFLFEYFSETQRNKGNFPGRFSGRQFSNSRSEMNVSTLELGDSALYLCASCLLGLVDEQFFGPGTRLTVL.

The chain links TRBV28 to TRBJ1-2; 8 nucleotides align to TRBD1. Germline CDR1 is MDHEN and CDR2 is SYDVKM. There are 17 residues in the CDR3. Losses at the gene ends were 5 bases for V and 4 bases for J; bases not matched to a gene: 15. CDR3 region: CASSPGPRTGWRYGYTF. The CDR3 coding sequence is TGTGCCAGCAGTCCTGGTCCCCGGACAGGGTGGCGCTATGGCTACACCTTC.

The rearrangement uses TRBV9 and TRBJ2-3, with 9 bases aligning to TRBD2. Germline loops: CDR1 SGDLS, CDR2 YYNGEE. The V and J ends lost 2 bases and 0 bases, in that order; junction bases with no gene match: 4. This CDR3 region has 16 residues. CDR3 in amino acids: CASSVGLAQSTDTQYF. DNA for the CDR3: TGTGCCAGCAGCGTGGGACTAGCCCAGAGCACAGATACGCAGTATTTT.

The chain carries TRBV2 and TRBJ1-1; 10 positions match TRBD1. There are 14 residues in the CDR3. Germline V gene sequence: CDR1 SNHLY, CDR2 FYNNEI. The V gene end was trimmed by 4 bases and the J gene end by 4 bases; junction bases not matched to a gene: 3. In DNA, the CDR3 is TGTGCCAGCAGTGGGGACAGGGGCGGCACTGAAGCTTTCTTT. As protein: CASSGDRGGTEAFF.